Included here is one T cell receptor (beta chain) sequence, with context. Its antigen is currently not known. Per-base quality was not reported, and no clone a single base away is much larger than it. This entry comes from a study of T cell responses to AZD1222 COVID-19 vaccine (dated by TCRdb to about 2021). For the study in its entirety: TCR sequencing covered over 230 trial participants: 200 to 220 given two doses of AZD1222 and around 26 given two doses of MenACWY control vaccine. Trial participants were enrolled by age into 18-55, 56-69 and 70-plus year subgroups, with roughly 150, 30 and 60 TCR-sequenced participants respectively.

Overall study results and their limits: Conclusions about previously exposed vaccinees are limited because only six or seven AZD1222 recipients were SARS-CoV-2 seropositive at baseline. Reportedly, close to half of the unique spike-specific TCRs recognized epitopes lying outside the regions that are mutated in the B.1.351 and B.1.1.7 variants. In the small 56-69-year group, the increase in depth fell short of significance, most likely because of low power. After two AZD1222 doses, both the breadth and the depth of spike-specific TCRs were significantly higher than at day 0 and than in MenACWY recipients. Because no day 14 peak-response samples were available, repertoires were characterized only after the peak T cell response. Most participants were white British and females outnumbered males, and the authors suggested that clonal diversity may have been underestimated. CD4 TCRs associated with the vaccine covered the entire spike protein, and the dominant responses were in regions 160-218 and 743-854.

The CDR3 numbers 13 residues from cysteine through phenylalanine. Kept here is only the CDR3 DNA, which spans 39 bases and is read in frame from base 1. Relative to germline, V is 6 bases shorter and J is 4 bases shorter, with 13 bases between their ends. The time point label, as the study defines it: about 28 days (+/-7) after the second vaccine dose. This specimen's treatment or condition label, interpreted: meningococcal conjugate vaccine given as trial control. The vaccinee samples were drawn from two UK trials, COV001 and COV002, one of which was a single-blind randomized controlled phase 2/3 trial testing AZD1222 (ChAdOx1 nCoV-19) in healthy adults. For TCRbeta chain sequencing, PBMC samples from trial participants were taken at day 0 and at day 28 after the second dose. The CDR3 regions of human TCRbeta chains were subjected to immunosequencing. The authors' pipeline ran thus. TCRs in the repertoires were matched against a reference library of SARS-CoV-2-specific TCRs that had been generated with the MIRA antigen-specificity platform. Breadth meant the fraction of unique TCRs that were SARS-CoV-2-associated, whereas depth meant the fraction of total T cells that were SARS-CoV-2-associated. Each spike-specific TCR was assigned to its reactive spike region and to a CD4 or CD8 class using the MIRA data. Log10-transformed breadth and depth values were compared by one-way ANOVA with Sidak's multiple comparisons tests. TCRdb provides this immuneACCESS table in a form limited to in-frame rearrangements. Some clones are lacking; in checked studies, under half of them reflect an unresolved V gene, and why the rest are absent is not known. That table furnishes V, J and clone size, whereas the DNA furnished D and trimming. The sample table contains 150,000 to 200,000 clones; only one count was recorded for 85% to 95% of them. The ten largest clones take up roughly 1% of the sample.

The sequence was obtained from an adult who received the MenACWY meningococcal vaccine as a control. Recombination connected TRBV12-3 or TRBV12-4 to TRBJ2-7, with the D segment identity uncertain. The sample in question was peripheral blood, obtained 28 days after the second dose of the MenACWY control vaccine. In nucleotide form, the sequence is TGTGCCAGCAGACCCGACACGGAGTACGAGCAGTACTTC. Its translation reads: CASRPDTEYEQYF.